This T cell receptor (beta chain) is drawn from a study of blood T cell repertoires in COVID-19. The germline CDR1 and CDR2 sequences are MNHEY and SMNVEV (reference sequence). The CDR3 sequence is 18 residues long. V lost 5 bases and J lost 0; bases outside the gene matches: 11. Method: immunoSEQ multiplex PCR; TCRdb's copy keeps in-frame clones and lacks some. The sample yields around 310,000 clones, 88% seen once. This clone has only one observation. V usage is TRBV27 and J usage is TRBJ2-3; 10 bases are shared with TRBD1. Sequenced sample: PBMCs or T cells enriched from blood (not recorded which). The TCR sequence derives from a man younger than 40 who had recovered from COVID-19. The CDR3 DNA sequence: TGTGCCAGCAGTCCAGGGACAGGGGCGCGGGTGAGCACAGATACGCAGTATTTT. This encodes CASSPGTGARVSTDTQYF.